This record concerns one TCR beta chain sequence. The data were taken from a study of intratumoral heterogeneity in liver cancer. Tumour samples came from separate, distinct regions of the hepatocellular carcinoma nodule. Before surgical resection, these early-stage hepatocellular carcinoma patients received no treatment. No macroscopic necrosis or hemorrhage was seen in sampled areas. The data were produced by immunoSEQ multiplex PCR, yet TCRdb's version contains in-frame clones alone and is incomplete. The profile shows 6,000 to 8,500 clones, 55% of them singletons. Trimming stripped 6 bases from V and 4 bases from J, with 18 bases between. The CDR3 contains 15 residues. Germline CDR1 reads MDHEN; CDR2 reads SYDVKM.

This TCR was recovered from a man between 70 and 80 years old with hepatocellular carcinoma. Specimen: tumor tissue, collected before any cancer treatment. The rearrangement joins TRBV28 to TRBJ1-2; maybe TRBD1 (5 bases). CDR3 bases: TGTGCCAGCAGAGATCTGGGACTAGTCGGCTATGGCTACACCTTC. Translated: CASRDLGLVGYGYTF.